These 18 T cell receptor beta chains share one sample of origin, sequenced in a study of blood T cell repertoires in COVID-19. This table comes from immunoSEQ multiplex PCR, and its TCRdb copy is limited to in-frame clones, with some not included. The sample lists a few hundred thousand clones; 80% to 85% were seen once. The sequenced sample consisted of peripheral blood. The receptors stem from a person aged 65-85 years with COVID-19, enrolled during active disease.

The chain links TRBV5-4 to TRBJ2-3, with TRBD2 matching over 7 bases. The CDR3 runs 15 residues. The V segment lost 0 bases and the J segment 1 base; nucleotides outside the gene matches: 2. The germline gives CDR1 SGHNT, CDR2 YYREEE (reference sequence). The CDR3 DNA sequence: TGTGCCAGCAGCTTGGCTCTAGCGGGCACAGATACGCAGTATTTT. It is translated as CASSLALAGTDTQYF.

The genes are TRBV7-2 and TRBJ2-2; D call uncertain. Trimming pared 1 base from V and 7 bases from J, leaving 10 bases between. Germline V CDR1 and CDR2: SGHTA, FQGNSA. There are 14 residues in the CDR3. The CDR3 nucleotides are TGTGCCAGCAGCTTAGGAACTCCGGTCGGGGAGCTGTTTTTT. Translating gives CASSLGTPVGELFF.

The chain combines TRBV9 with TRBJ1-6; D remains ambiguous. Looked up from germline, CDR1 is SGDLS and CDR2 is YYNGEE. V shed 0 bases and J shed 6 bases, with 13 bases lying between them. The CDR3 contains 16 residues. CDR3 protein: CASSVVGSGSNSPLHF. DNA of the CDR3: TGTGCCAGCAGCGTAGTAGGGTCGGGGTCTAATTCACCCCTCCACTTT. Filled out from reference TRBV9 and TRBJ1-6, the complete variable domain reads DSGVTQTPKHLITATGQRVTLRCSPRSGDLSVYWYQQSLDQGLQFLIQYYNGEERAKGNILERFSAQQFPDLHSELNLSSLELGDSALYFCASSVVGSGSNSPLHFGNGTRLTVT.

The chain employs TRBV29-1 and TRBJ1-2; the match to TRBD1 covers 8 bases. J lost 3 bases, V lost 3 bases, and 9 bases had no gene match. The CDR3 covers 15 residues. CDR1 is SQVTM and CDR2 is ANQGSEA in the germline V gene. Here the CDR3 reads CSVDGLGQDYYGYTF. The CDR3 DNA is TGCAGCGTTGATGGTCTGGGACAGGATTACTATGGCTACACCTTC.

The CDR3 DNA reads as TGTGCCATCAGTGATAAATCCGGGAACATTCAGTACTTC. This sequence encodes CAISDKSGNIQYF. J is TRBJ2-4 and V is TRBV10-3; D gene unclear. Germline V gene sequence: CDR1 ENHRY, CDR2 SYGVKD. The V gene lost 3 bases and the J gene lost 7 bases, with 10 bases spanning the gap. This CDR3 has 13 residues.

This clone has a single count. The rearrangement joins TRBV9 to TRBJ2-1, with 9 nucleotides matching TRBD1. This CDR3 comprises 15 residues. V lost 0 bases, J lost 12 bases, and 10 bases stayed unmatched. Looked up from germline, CDR1 is SGDLS and CDR2 is YYNGEE. The CDR3 nucleotides are TGTGCCAGCAGCGTAGCGGGACAGGGACCCGACGGGCAGTTCTTC. Amino acids: CASSVAGQGPDGQFF.

The chain joins TRBV9 to TRBJ1-2, with 10 bases identical to TRBD1. This CDR3 has 14 residues. Per germline, CDR1 SGDLS and CDR2 YYNGEE. Trimming at V came to 3 bases and at J to 8 bases, leaving 7 bases not matched to a gene. DNA for the CDR3: TGTGCCAGCAGCGAACTGGGGACAGGGGAAGGCTACACCTTC. Its translation is CASSELGTGEGYTF. Full variable domain (rest looked up from reference TRBV9 and TRBJ1-2): DSGVTQTPKHLITATGQRVTLRCSPRSGDLSVYWYQQSLDQGLQFLIQYYNGEERAKGNILERFSAQQFPDLHSELNLSSLELGDSALYFCASSELGTGEGYTFGSGTRLTVV.

A note on this clone: Other DNA sequences of this sample code for an identical CDR3. V gene TRBV6-5 combines with J gene TRBJ2-3, with D perhaps TRBD1 (5 bases). This CDR3 region has 14 residues. Between the trimmed V and J ends, which lost 2 bases and 0 bases, there was a span of 6 bases. Germline values: CDR1 MNHEY, CDR2 SVGAGI. The DNA of the CDR3 is TGTGCCAGCAGTTACGGGGCTAGCACAGATACGCAGTATTTT. It codes for CASSYGASTDTQYF.

The chain carries TRBV4-3 and TRBJ2-5; 12 bases are shared with TRBD1. The CDR3 consists of 14 residues. V gave up 4 bases and J gave up 13 bases; unmatched junction bases: 10. Per the germline V gene, CDR1 is LGHNA and CDR2 is YSLEER. The CDR3 protein is CASSPGQGASLGYF. CDR3 sequence (DNA): TGCGCCAGCAGCCCGGGACAGGGGGCATCCCTTGGGTACTTC.

The rearrangement joins TRBV28 to TRBJ2-5, with a tentative D call TRBD1 (6 bases). This CDR3 is 12 amino acids long. Germline values: CDR1 MDHEN, CDR2 SYDVKM. Trimming took off 10 bases at V and 6 bases at J, with 15 bases between the two ends. The CDR3 DNA is TGTGCCACACAGGGTCGGCGGAAGACCCAGTACTTC. Translation: CATQGRRKTQYF.

This chain uses TRBV6-2 or TRBV6-3 with TRBJ2-2; TRBD2 aligns across 10 bases. CDR1 and CDR2 from the germline V gene are MNHEY and SVGEGT. CDR3 length: 16 residues. V was clipped by 2 bases and J by 2 bases; unmatched bases: 2. The CDR3 is CASSYRTSGNTGELFF. CDR3 DNA: TGTGCCAGCAGTTACCGGACTAGCGGTAACACCGGGGAGCTGTTTTTT.

The chain is built from TRBV6-5 and TRBJ1-1; the match to TRBD1 covers 10 bases. The CDR3 extends over 14 amino acids. V shed 6 bases, J shed 6 bases, and the junction held 7 bases outside the gene matches. Germline loops: CDR1 MNHEY, CDR2 SVGAGI. DNA for the CDR3: TGTGCCAGCAGGACAGGGGGCGCGAGTCCTGAAGCTTTCTTT. Translated: CASRTGGASPEAFF.

This clone showed up just once. The J gene is TRBJ2-6, the V gene TRBV28, with TRBD2 identical over 7 bases. There are 15 residues in the CDR3. V lost 8 bases to trimming and J lost 13 bases; unmatched junction nucleotides: 17. Germline loops: CDR1 MDHEN, CDR2 SYDVKM. CDR3 amino acids: CASVPGGGPPGVLTF. Written as DNA, the CDR3 is TGTGCCAGCGTCCCTGGGGGGGGTCCCCCAGGAGTCCTGACTTTC.

This clone was seen a few times. The chain employs TRBV6-5 and TRBJ2-7; TRBD2 is a possible D gene (5 bases). This CDR3 contains 12 residues. V gave up 6 bases and J gave up 6 bases, with 12 bases separating them. Germline assignment: CDR1 MNHEY and CDR2 SVGAGI. The chain's CDR3 is CASSLERAEQYF. In DNA, the CDR3 is TGTGCCAGCAGCCTAGAGAGGGCCGAGCAGTACTTC.

The gene calls are TRBV6-5 and TRBJ2-7; D uncertain. The V end lost 2 bases, the J end lost 0 bases, and 14 bases lay between the germline ends. This CDR3 region has 16 residues. Per germline, CDR1 MNHEY and CDR2 SVGAGI. CDR3 in DNA: TGTGCCAGCAGTTACGTCCATATGGGCCTCTCCTACGAGCAGTACTTC. This codes for CASSYVHMGLSYEQYF.

The rearrangement joins TRBV29-1 to TRBJ2-1; weak D call: TRBD2 (5 bases). Trimming removed 6 bases from V and 7 bases from J, with 13 bases in between. Per germline, CDR1 SQVTM and CDR2 ANQGSEA. This CDR3 region has 12 residues. CDR3 in DNA: TGCAGCGTGGCCCCGGGGATAAATGAGCAGTTCTTC. Its protein product is CSVAPGINEQFF.

This chain joins TRBV3-1 (or the pseudogene TRBV3-2) and TRBJ2-4; D is possibly TRBD1 (5 bases). This CDR3 has 12 amino acids. Between the trimmed V and J ends, which lost 6 bases and 7 bases, there was a span of 10 bases. Germline CDR1 is LGHDT and CDR2 is YNNKEL (reference sequence). As DNA, the CDR3 is TGTGCCAGCAGTTCCACAGGTAACATTCAGTACTTC. It yields the protein CASSSTGNIQYF.

The chain employs TRBV7-3 and TRBJ2-1; 10 bases map to TRBD2. The length of the CDR3 is 15 residues. In germline, CDR1 is SGHTA, CDR2 FQGTGA. Unmatched junction bases numbered 6, after V lost 3 bases and J lost 7 bases. The CDR3 reads CASSFELAGRNEQFF. The CDR3 DNA is TGTGCCAGCAGCTTCGAACTAGCGGGACGGAATGAGCAGTTCTTC.